This TCR beta chain was documented in a study of OX40 agonist ivuxolimab in advanced cancers. Study-wide context: With ivuxolimab, an agonistic anti-OX40 (CD134) antibody, patients were treated.

V was clipped by 5 bases and J by 8 bases; unmatched bases: 13. This CDR3 has 16 amino acids. From germline, CDR1 is PRHDT and CDR2 FYEKMQ (reference sequence). Profiling relied on immunoSEQ multiplex PCR, and the TCRdb table lists in-frame clones only, not all of them. The data contain 65,000 to 95,000 clones, about 91% of them singletons. The receptor comes from an adult with an advanced solid tumor such as melanoma, head and neck, liver or kidney cancer. Specimen: CD4+ or CD8+ T cells sorted from blood, collected in a trial of the OX40 agonist ivuxolimab. V gene TRBV13 combines with J gene TRBJ2-2, with 8 bases aligning to TRBD1. Here the CDR3 DNA reads TGTGCCAGCAGCGCTCGACAGGGGCAATTAAATGGGGAGCTGTTTTTT. This translates into CASSARQGQLNGELFF.